This TCR beta chain originates from a study of cytomegalovirus exposure and HLA in healthy donors. Donors in the study were healthy people who gave bone marrow. The study ran its PCR with 60 Vbeta and 13 Jbeta primers. Sequenced by immunoSEQ multiplex PCR; TCRdb stores in-frame clones only, minus some. The sample yields about 180,000 clones, roughly 83% seen once. About this clone itself: Its antigen remains unidentified.

The study's findings and limits: In terms of immune exposure information, only CMV serostatus was available. For TCR beta chains, V- and J-gene trimming was later linked to a missense DCLRE1C variant. Later analysis indicated greater clonal expansion among HLA-associated TCR beta chains than among equally common other chains.

Sequencing was carried out using PBMCs. This receptor was obtained from a man younger than 40 in good health and CMV-seronegative.

CDR3 sequence reads: CASAQGGGDKGLGTDTQYF. The DNA for the CDR3 is TGTGCTAGTGCCCAAGGAGGAGGAGATAAAGGGCTGGGCACAGATACGCAGTATTTT. J is TRBJ2-3 and V is TRBV12-5; TRBD2 is a possible D gene (5 bases). With 7 bases removed from V and 1 base from J, the gap between germline ends came to 27 bases. This CDR3 has 19 residues. Germline lookup yields CDR1 LGHNT and CDR2 FRNRAP.